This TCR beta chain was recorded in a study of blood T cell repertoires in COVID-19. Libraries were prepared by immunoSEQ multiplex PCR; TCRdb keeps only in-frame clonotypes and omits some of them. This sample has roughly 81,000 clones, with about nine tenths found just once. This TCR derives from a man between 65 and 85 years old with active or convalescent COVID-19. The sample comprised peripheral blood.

The CDR3 loop reads CASSQDPKRRQGYEQYF. Written as DNA, the CDR3 is TGCGCCAGCAGCCAAGATCCGAAGCGTAGACAGGGCTACGAGCAGTACTTC. The chain is built from TRBV4-3 and TRBJ2-7, with 7 bases identical to TRBD1. Germline V gene lookup returns CDR1 LGHNA and CDR2 YSLEER. The CDR3 extends over 17 amino acids. The J segment lost 3 bases and the V segment lost 0 bases, leaving 11 bases of the junction unmatched.